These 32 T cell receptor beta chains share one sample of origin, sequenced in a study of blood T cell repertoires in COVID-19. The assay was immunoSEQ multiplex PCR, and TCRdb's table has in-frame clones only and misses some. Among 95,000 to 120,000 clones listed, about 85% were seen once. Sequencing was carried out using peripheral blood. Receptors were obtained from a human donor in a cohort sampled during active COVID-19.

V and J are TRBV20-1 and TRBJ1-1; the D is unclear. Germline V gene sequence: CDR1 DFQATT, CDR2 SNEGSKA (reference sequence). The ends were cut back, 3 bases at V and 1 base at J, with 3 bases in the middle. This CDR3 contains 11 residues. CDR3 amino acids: CSASRNTEAFF. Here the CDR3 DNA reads TGCAGTGCTAGTCGGAACACTGAAGCTTTCTTT.

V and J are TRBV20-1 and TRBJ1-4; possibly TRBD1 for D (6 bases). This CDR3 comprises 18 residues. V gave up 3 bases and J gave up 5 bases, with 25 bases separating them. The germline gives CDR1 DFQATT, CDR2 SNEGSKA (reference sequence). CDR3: CSASGFEGGGILNEKLFF. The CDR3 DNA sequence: TGCAGTGCTAGTGGGTTCGAGGGAGGGGGGATACTGAATGAAAAACTGTTTTTT.

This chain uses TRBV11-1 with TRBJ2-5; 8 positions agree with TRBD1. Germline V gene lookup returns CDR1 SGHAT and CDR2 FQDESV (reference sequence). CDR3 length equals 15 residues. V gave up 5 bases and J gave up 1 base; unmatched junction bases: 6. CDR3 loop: CASSLRDRSQETQYF. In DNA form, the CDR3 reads TGTGCCAGCAGCCTCCGGGACAGGAGCCAAGAGACCCAGTACTTC.

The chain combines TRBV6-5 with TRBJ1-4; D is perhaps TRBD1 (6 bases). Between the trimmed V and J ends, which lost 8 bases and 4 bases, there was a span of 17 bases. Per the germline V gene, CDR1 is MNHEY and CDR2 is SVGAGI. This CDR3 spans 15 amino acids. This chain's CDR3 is CASLGWGLINEKLFF. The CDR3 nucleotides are TGTGCCAGCCTGGGGTGGGGGCTGATTAATGAAAAACTGTTTTTT.

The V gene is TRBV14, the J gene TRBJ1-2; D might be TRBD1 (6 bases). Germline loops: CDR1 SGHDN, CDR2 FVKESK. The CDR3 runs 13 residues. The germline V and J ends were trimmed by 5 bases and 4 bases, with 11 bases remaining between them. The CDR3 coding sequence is TGTGCCAGCAGCTCCACAGGGCTCTATGGCTACACCTTC. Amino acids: CASSSTGLYGYTF. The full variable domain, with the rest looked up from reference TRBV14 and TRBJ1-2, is EAGVTQFPSHSVIEKGQTVTLRCDPISGHDNLYWYRRVMGKEIKFLLHFVKESKQDESGMPNNRFLAERTGGTYSTLKVQPAELEDSGVYFCASSSTGLYGYTFGSGTRLTVV.

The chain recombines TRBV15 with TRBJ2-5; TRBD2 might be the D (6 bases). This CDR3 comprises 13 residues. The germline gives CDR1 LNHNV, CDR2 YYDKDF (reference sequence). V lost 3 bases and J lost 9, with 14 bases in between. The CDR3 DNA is TGTGCCACCAGCAGCCTTACCGGCGGGGCCCAGTACTTC. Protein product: CATSSLTGGAQYF. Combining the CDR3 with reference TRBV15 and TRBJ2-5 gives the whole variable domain DAMVIQNPRYQVTQFGKPVTLSCSQTLNHNVMYWYQQKSSQAPKLLFHYYDKDFNNEADTPDNFQSRRPNTSFCFLDIRSPGLGDTAMYLCATSSLTGGAQYFGPGTRLLVL.

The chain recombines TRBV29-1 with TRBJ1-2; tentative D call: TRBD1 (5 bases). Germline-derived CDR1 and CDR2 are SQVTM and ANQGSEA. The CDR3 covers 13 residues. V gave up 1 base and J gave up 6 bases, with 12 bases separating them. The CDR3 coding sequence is TGCAGCGTTGAAGGGGTGGTAGGGGATGGCTACACCTTC. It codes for CSVEGVVGDGYTF.

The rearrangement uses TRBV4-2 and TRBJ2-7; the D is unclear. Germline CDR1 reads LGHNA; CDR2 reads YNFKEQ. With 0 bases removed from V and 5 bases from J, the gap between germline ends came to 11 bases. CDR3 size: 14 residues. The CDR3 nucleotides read TGTGCCAGCAGCCAAGAATCTTCAGTGCACGAGCAGTACTTC. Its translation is CASSQESSVHEQYF.

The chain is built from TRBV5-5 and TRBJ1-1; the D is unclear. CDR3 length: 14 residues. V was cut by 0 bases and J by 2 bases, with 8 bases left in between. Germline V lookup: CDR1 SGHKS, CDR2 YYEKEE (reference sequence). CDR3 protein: CASSLAPKNTEAFF. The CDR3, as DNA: TGTGCCAGCAGCTTGGCCCCCAAAAACACTGAAGCTTTCTTT.

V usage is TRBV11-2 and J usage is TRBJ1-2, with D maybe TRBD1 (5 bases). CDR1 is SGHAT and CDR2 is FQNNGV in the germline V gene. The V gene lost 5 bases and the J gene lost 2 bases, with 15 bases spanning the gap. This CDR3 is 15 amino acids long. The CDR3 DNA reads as TGTGCCAGCAGCCTGGGGCAGGGCCTAAACTATGGCTACACCTTC. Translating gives CASSLGQGLNYGYTF.

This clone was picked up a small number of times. The CDR3 spells CASSRERSYEQYF. The CDR3 coding sequence is TGTGCCAGCAGTCGCGAAAGGAGCTACGAGCAGTACTTC. The genes are TRBV27 and TRBJ2-7; D is uncertain. Germline loops: CDR1 MNHEY, CDR2 SMNVEV (reference sequence). Trimming removed 5 bases at V and 3 bases at J, with 11 bases between. The CDR3 is 13 residues long.

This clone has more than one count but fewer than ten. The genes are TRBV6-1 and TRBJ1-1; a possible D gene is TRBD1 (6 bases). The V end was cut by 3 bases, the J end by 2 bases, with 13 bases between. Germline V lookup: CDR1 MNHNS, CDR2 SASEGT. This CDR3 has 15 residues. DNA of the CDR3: TGTGCCAGCAGTGAGTCCGGGACACGTAACACTGAAGCTTTCTTT. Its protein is CASSESGTRNTEAFF.

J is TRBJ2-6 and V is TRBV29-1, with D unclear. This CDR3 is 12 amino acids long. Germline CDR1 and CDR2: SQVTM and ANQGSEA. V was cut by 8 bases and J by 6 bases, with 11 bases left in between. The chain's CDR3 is CSYMTPANVLTF. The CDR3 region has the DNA TGCAGCTATATGACACCGGCCAACGTCCTGACTTTC.

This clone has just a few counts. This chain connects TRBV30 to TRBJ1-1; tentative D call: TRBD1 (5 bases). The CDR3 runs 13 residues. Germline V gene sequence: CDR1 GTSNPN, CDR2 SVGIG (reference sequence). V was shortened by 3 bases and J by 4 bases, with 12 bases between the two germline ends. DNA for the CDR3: TGTGCCTGGAGCGTTAGAAGGGGCACTGAAGCTTTCTTT. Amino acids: CAWSVRRGTEAFF.

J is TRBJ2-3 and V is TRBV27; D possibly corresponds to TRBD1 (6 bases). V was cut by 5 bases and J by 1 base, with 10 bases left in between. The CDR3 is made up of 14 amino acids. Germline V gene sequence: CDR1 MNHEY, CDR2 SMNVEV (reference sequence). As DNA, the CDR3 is TGTGCCAGCAGTCCGTACAGGGGCACAGATACGCAGTATTTT. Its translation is CASSPYRGTDTQYF.

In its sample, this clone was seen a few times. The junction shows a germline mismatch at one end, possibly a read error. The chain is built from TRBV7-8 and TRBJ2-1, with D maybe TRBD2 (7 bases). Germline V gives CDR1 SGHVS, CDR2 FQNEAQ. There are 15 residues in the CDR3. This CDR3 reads CASSMRGGPYNEQFF. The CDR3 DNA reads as TGTGCCAGCAGCATGCGCGGGGGCCCCTATAATGAGCAGTTCTTC.

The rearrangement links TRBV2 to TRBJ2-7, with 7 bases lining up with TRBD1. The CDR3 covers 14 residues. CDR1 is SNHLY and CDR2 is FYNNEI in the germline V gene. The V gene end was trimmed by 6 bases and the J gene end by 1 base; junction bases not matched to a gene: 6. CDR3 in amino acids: CASRPIQGSYEQYF. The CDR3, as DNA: TGTGCCAGCAGGCCCATACAGGGGTCCTACGAGCAGTACTTC.

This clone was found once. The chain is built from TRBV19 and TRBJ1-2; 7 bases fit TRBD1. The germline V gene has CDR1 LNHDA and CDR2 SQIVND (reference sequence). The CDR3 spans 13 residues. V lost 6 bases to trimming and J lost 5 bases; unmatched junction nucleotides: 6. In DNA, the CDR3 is TGTGCCAGTAGGCGACAGGGTCTGTATGGCTACACCTTC. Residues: CASRRQGLYGYTF.

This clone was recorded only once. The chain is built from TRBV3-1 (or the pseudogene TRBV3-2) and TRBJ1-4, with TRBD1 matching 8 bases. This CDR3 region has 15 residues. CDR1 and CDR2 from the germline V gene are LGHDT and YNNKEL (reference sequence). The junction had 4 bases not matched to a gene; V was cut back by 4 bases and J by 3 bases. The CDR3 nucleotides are TGTGCCAGCAGCCCCACAGGGGGTTCTAATGAAAAACTGTTTTTT. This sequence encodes CASSPTGGSNEKLFF.

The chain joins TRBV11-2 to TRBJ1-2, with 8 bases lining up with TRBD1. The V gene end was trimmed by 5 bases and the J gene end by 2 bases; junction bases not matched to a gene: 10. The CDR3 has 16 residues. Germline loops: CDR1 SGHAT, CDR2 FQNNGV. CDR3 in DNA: TGTGCCAGCAGCCATTTCCGGACAGGGATGAACTATGGCTACACCTTC. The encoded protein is CASSHFRTGMNYGYTF.

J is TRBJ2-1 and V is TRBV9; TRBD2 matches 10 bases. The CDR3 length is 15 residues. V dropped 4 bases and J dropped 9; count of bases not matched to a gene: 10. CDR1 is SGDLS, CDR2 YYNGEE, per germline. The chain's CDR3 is CASSRIAGGGGEQFF. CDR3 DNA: TGTGCCAGCAGCAGGATAGCGGGGGGAGGTGGTGAGCAGTTCTTC.

Here the CDR3 DNA reads TGTGCCAGCAGTATAGACACGAGCTCCTACAATGAGCAGTTCTTC. Encoded protein: CASSIDTSSYNEQFF. The chain combines TRBV6-4 with TRBJ2-1; D gene ambiguous. CDR1 is MRHNA and CDR2 is SNTAGT in the germline V gene. The CDR3 loop spans 15 amino acids. Between the trimmed V and J ends, which lost 5 bases and 0 bases, there was a span of 11 bases.

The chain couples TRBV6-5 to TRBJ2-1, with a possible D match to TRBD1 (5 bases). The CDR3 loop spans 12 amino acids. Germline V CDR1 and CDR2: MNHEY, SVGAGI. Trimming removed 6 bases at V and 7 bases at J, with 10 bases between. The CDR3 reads CASSQRGNEQFF. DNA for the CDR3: TGTGCCAGCAGCCAAAGGGGAAATGAGCAGTTCTTC.

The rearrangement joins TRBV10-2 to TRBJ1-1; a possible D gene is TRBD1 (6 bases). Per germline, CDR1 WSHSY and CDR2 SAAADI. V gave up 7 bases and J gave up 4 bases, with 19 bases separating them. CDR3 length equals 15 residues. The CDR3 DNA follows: TGCGCCAGCATCTCACGAGGGCCCAGGGGCACTGAAGCTTTCTTT. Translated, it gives CASISRGPRGTEAFF.

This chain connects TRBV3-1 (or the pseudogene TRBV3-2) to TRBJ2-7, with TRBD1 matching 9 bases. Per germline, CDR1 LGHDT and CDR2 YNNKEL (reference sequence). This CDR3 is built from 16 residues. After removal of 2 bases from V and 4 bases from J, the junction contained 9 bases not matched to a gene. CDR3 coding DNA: TGTGCCAGCAGCCAATCTACTACAGGGGGCAGGTACGAGCAGTACTTC. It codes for CASSQSTTGGRYEQYF.

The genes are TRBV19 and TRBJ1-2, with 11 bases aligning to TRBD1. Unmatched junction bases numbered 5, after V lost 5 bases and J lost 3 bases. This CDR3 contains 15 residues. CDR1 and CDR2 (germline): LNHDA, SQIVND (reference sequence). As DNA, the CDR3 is TGTGCCAGTAGTCCAGGACAGGGGGCTTACTATGGCTACACCTTC. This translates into CASSPGQGAYYGYTF.

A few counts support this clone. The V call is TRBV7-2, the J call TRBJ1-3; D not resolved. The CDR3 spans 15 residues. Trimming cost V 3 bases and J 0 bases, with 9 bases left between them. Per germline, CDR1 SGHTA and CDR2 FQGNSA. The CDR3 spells CASSFSRSSGNTIYF. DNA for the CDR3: TGTGCCAGCAGCTTTTCCCGGAGCTCTGGAAACACCATATATTTT.

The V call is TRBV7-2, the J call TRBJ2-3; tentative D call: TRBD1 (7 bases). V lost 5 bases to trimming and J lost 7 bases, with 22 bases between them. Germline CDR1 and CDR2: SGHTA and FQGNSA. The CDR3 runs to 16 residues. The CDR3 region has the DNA TGTGCCAGCAGCCCTCTTCGGACAGGAGGGTCTTATACGCAGTATTTT. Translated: CASSPLRTGGSYTQYF.

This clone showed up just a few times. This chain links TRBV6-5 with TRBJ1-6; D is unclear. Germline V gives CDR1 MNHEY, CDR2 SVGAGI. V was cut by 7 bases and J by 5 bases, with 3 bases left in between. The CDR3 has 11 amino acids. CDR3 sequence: CASNNNSPLHF. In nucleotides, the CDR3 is TGTGCCAGCAATAATAATTCACCCCTCCACTTT.

CDR3 protein: CASSPPRGANVLTF. The CDR3 DNA reads as TGTGCCAGCAGCCCCCCGAGGGGGGCCAACGTCCTGACTTTC. The chain uses TRBV3-1 (or the pseudogene TRBV3-2) and TRBJ2-6; D gene unclear. The CDR3 runs to 14 residues. With 4 bases removed from V and 4 bases from J, the gap between germline ends came to 8 bases. Germline V gene sequence: CDR1 LGHDT, CDR2 YNNKEL (reference sequence).

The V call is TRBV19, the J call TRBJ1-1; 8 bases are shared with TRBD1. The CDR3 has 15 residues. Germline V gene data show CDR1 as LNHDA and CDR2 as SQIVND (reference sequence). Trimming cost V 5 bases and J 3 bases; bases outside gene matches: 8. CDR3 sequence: CASSRSTGEYTEAFF. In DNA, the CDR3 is TGTGCCAGTAGTCGGTCGACAGGGGAGTACACTGAAGCTTTCTTT.

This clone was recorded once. The CDR3 loop is CASSGDRALSGYTF. The DNA of the CDR3 is TGTGCCAGCAGTGGGGACAGGGCCCTCAGTGGCTACACCTTC. The chain links TRBV6-6 to TRBJ1-2; 9 nucleotides align to TRBD1. V lost 5 bases, J lost 7 bases, and 8 bases stayed unmatched. The CDR3 runs 14 residues. Looked up from germline, CDR1 is MNHNY and CDR2 is SVGAGI (reference sequence).